One and the same sample provided the 24 T cell receptor beta chains below, sequenced in a study of cytomegalovirus exposure and HLA in healthy donors. Primers: 60 Vbeta forward and 13 Jbeta reverse. Here immunoSEQ multiplex PCR was the method, and the copy in TCRdb shows in-frame clones only, minus some. This sample has tens of thousands of clones, with about 68% found just once. Sequencing was done on a sample of PBMCs. All receptors derive from a man aged 35 to 55 in good health and CMV-seropositive.

This clone was found a few times. At one end the junction does not follow the germline gene, possibly because of a read error. The CDR3 DNA reads as TGTTCCAGCAGCTTGGAGGGGGCGTCCTACAATGAGCAGTTCTTC. It yields the protein CSSSLEGASYNEQFF. V and J are TRBV7-9 and TRBJ2-1; possible D gene TRBD1, 7 bases. Germline V lookup: CDR1 SEHNR, CDR2 FQNEAQ (reference sequence). This CDR3 comprises 15 residues.

The count of this clone is one. This chain joins TRBV14 and TRBJ2-7; the D is unclear. Trimming shortened V by 1 base and J by 4 bases, and 5 bases separated the two germline ends. Germline-derived CDR1 and CDR2 are SGHDN and FVKESK. The CDR3 contains 12 residues. In DNA form, the CDR3 reads TGTGCCAGCAGCCAAGTAGTTTACGAGCAGTACTTC. Residues: CASSQVVYEQYF.

Worth noting for this clone: A junction end diverges from the germline sequence, so it may reflect a read error. The genes are TRBV19 and TRBJ1-1; D not certain. The CDR3 is 12 residues long. Looked up from germline, CDR1 is LNHDA and CDR2 is SQIVND (reference sequence). The CDR3 DNA sequence: TGTGCCAGTAGTAAGCCGAACACTAAAGCTTTCTTT. Protein: CASSKPNTKAFF. Using reference TRBV19 and TRBJ1-1 for the parts outside the CDR3, the full variable domain is DGGITQSPKYLFRKEGQNVTLSCEQNLNHDAMYWYRQDPGQGLRLIYYSQIVNDFQKGDIAEGYSVSREKKESFPLTVTSAQKNPTAFYLCASSKPNTKAFFGQGTRLTVV.

This sequence joins TRBV28 and TRBJ2-2; the D gene is possibly TRBD1 (6 bases). This CDR3 has 16 residues. Germline V gene sequence: CDR1 MDHEN, CDR2 SYDVKM. The V end lost 3 bases, the J end lost 4 bases, and 15 bases lay between the germline ends. DNA of the CDR3: TGTGCCAGCAGTTTTCGGACAGTTGGGTCCACCGGGGAGCTGTTTTTT. Protein product: CASSFRTVGSTGELFF.

V is TRBV7-9 and J is TRBJ2-3, with unresolved D. The germline V gene has CDR1 SEHNR and CDR2 FQNEAQ (reference sequence). This CDR3 is built from 14 residues. Trimming removed 0 bases from V and 6 bases from J, with 10 bases in between. The CDR3 DNA is TGTGCCAGCAGCTTAGCAGACTGGGTGGATACGCAGTATTTT. Translating gives CASSLADWVDTQYF.

The chain employs TRBV7-2 and TRBJ1-3, with 9 nucleotides matching TRBD1. The CDR3 runs 14 residues. Trimming took 5 bases from V and 5 from J; bases not matched to a gene: 4. From germline, CDR1 is SGHTA and CDR2 FQGNSA. The CDR3 nucleotides are TGTGCCAGCAGCGAGGACAGGGGTCGAAACACCATATATTTT. Its protein is CASSEDRGRNTIYF.

The V gene is TRBV28, the J gene TRBJ2-3; D is possibly TRBD1 (8 bases). V was trimmed by 5 bases and J by 4 bases, leaving 16 bases between them. Germline V gene sequence: CDR1 MDHEN, CDR2 SYDVKM. CDR3 length: 15 amino acids. The CDR3 loop is CASSPGGGRADTQYF. For the CDR3, the DNA is TGTGCCAGCAGTCCAGGGGGCGGGAGAGCAGATACGCAGTATTTT.

The chain has TRBV9 and TRBJ2-1; 10 bases are shared with TRBD1. V lost 3 bases to trimming and J lost 6 bases; unmatched junction nucleotides: 12. Germline loops: CDR1 SGDLS, CDR2 YYNGEE. The length of the CDR3 is 17 residues. CDR3 DNA sequence: TGTGCCAGCAGCGGAGTTTCCGGGACAGGGGCCCGCAATGAGCAGTTCTTC. Its translation: CASSGVSGTGARNEQFF.

This chain uses TRBV10-3 with TRBJ2-7, with a possible D match to TRBD2 (5 bases). V was trimmed by 6 bases and J by 6 bases, leaving 24 bases between them. Germline assignment: CDR1 ENHRY and CDR2 SYGVKD. This CDR3 region has 16 residues. The DNA of the CDR3 is TGTGCCATCAGCCGCCCGTCCACTAGTTCAGTCGGCGAGCAGTACTTC. It yields the protein CAISRPSTSSVGEQYF.

This sequence joins TRBV11-2 and TRBJ2-7; TRBD1 aligns across 7 bases. After removal of 2 bases from V and 3 bases from J, the junction contained 4 bases not matched to a gene. The CDR3 has 14 residues. CDR1 is SGHAT and CDR2 is FQNNGV in the germline V gene. The CDR3 spells CASSLNPGGYEQYF. Here the CDR3 DNA reads TGTGCCAGCAGCTTAAATCCAGGGGGCTACGAGCAGTACTTC.

The DNA for the CDR3 is TGTGCCAGCAGTGAGCAGGGACAGGGGGCATCCCGAGCTTTCTTT. Amino acids: CASSEQGQGASRAFF. The gene calls are TRBV2 and TRBJ1-1; 12 bases are shared with TRBD1. J lost 10 bases, V lost 3 bases, and 9 bases had no gene match. The CDR3 runs 15 residues. The germline gives CDR1 SNHLY, CDR2 FYNNEI.

The V call is TRBV15, the J call TRBJ1-5; TRBD1 matches 9 bases. The trim removed 8 bases at V and 0 bases at J, leaving 2 bases unmatched. CDR1 is LNHNV and CDR2 is YYDKDF in the germline V gene (reference sequence). CDR3 size: 14 residues. As DNA, the CDR3 is TGTGCCACCGGGACAGGGTATAGCAATCAGCCCCAGCATTTT. This gives the protein CATGTGYSNQPQHF.

This chain links TRBV2 with TRBJ1-5; D uncertain. The V end lost 6 bases, the J end lost 2 bases, and 11 bases lay between the germline ends. Per germline, CDR1 SNHLY and CDR2 FYNNEI. CDR3 length: 14 amino acids. The CDR3 protein is CASRGGEGNQPQHF. The CDR3 DNA sequence: TGTGCCAGCAGGGGAGGAGAGGGCAATCAGCCCCAGCATTTT.

V is TRBV2 and J is TRBJ2-2; 9 bases agree with TRBD1. Trimming took 6 bases from V and 6 from J; bases not matched to a gene: 8. CDR3 length: 15 amino acids. Germline V gives CDR1 SNHLY, CDR2 FYNNEI. The CDR3 DNA reads as TGTGCCAGCAGGGCTTCCGGGACAGGGCCCGGGGAGCTGTTTTTT. Amino acids: CASRASGTGPGELFF.

The chain employs TRBV6-4 and TRBJ1-3; 8 bases match TRBD1. J lost 0 bases, V lost 2 bases, and 3 bases had no gene match. The CDR3 has 16 amino acids. Germline V CDR1 and CDR2: MRHNA, SNTAGT. The CDR3 protein is CASSDPDRGSGNTIYF. The CDR3 region has the DNA TGTGCCAGCAGTGACCCAGACAGGGGCTCTGGAAACACCATATATTTT.

This clone was recorded only once. The V gene is TRBV7-5, the J gene TRBJ2-3; TRBD1 reflects the table's D call only, with no check against the DNA. TRBV7-5 corresponds to a pseudogene. This CDR3 contains 12 residues. The chain's CDR3 is CVTTSSTDTQYF. CDR3 sequence (DNA): TGTGTCACGACATCGAGCACAGATACGCAGTATTTT.

The V and J genes are TRBV4-1 and TRBJ1-6, with 7 bases that match TRBD1. CDR1 is MGHRA and CDR2 is YSYEKL in the germline V gene. This CDR3 region has 14 residues. Unmatched junction bases numbered 6, after V lost 4 bases and J lost 9 bases. The CDR3 DNA reads TGCGCCAGCAGCCCGTCAGGGGGAGGTTCACCCCTCCACTTT. Protein: CASSPSGGGSPLHF.

This clone was picked up a small number of times. This chain connects TRBV18 to TRBJ1-3; D gene uncertain. The length of the CDR3 is 15 residues. The V and J ends lost 2 bases and 11 bases respectively, with 19 bases between them. Germline lookup yields CDR1 KGHSH and CDR2 LQKENI. The CDR3 region is CASSPTVPLQNPIYF. The CDR3 DNA follows: TGTGCCAGCTCACCAACTGTTCCTTTACAGAACCCCATATATTTT.

The chain has TRBV6-5 and TRBJ1-4, with D unclear. Germline CDR1 and CDR2: MNHEY and SVGAGI. This CDR3 region has 14 residues. Deletions cut 6 bases from V and 0 bases from J, with 8 bases between. The CDR3 sequence: CASSVTATNEKLFF. CDR3 DNA: TGTGCCAGCAGCGTGACTGCAACTAATGAAAAACTGTTTTTT.

The chain links TRBV2 to TRBJ2-5; D unresolved. V dropped 3 bases and J dropped 2 bases, with 7 bases sitting between them. This CDR3 is 13 amino acids long. From germline, CDR1 is SNHLY and CDR2 FYNNEI. CDR3 DNA sequence: TGTGCCAGCAGTGAGTACGAGCAAGAGACCCAGTACTTC. Residues: CASSEYEQETQYF.

This chain uses TRBV29-1 with TRBJ1-1; TRBD1 matches 9 bases. Germline-derived CDR1 and CDR2 are SQVTM and ANQGSEA. The CDR3 sequence is 16 residues long. V was clipped by 0 bases and J by 0 bases; unmatched bases: 5. The CDR3 sequence is CSVEDIGTGMNTEAFF. The CDR3 bases are TGCAGCGTTGAAGATATCGGGACAGGGATGAACACTGAAGCTTTCTTT.

The chain combines TRBV11-2 with TRBJ2-2; D possibly corresponds to TRBD2 (6 bases). CDR1 is SGHAT and CDR2 is FQNNGV in the germline V gene. Trimming shortened V by 5 bases and J by 6 bases, and 22 bases separated the two germline ends. This CDR3 is 17 amino acids long. Here the CDR3 DNA reads TGTGCCAGCAGCCCCCAAGGAGGACTACAAATGGCCGGGGAGCTGTTTTTT. Its protein product is CASSPQGGLQMAGELFF.

The rearrangement joins TRBV7-2 to TRBJ2-6; 7 positions agree with TRBD1. Looked up from germline, CDR1 is SGHTA and CDR2 is FQGNSA. Losses at the gene ends were 0 bases for V and 3 bases for J; bases not matched to a gene: 2. This CDR3 contains 16 residues. The CDR3 sequence is CASSLAGGGGANVLTF. The CDR3 nucleotides read TGTGCCAGCAGCTTAGCAGGGGGCGGTGGGGCCAACGTCCTGACTTTC. The full variable domain, in which reference TRBV7-2 and TRBJ2-6 provide the parts outside the CDR3, is GAGVSQSPSNKVTEKGKDVELRCDPISGHTALYWYRQSLGQGLEFLIYFQGNSAPDKSGLPSDRFSAERTGGSVSTLTIQRTQQEDSAVYLCASSLAGGGGANVLTFGAGSRLTVL.

The CDR3 sequence: CASSQDPGGSSYNEQFF. For the CDR3, the DNA is TGCGCCAGCAGCCAAGATCCGGGGGGAAGCTCCTACAATGAGCAGTTCTTC. This chain joins TRBV4-1 and TRBJ2-1, with TRBD2 matching over 7 bases. This CDR3 comprises 17 residues. The V and J ends lost 0 bases and 0 bases, in that order; junction bases with no gene match: 5. Germline CDR1 is MGHRA and CDR2 is YSYEKL.